This T cell receptor (beta chain) comes out of a study of blood T cell repertoires in COVID-19 (dated by TCRdb to the early 2020s). About the full investigation: Samples covering the acute and convalescent phases of COVID-19 were provided by collaborators in the United States, Italy and Spain. The prospective study material was composed of cDNA or gDNA derived from T cells, B-cell-depleted T cells, or PBMCs. Deeply sampled blood TCRbeta repertoires from subjects exposed to, actively infected with, or recovered from COVID-19 were included in the dataset. The repertoires were released in a freely available public database intended as a resource for research on the immune response to SARS-CoV-2. The samples were drawn from the first 160 participants of the ongoing ImmuneRACE study and from 1,254 subjects provided by 6 global collaborators. Nearly every sample came with metadata listing a de-identified subject ID, COVID-19 status, age in years and sex. HLA class I and class II types, where available, came from metadata supplied by the sample provider rather than from assay-based typing.

The collaborating institutions used their own protocols to collect whole blood in K2EDTA tubes. For TCRbeta analysis, collaborator samples were shipped as frozen whole blood, as isolated PBMCs, or as DNA extracted from either sample type. The research as a whole found: How much clinical and demographic metadata was included differed by source and by participant, and the metadata was provided uncurated.

With respect to this clone: Its target antigen remains unknown. No base quality values were provided; no much bigger clone lies one nucleotide off.

TCRbeta CDR3 regions were amplified from genomic DNA by means of the immunoSEQ Assay, a bias-controlled multiplex PCR. The original methods were these. The number of nucleated cells in each sample was estimated from the amplification of reference gene primers within the assay. Sequence reads were collapsed and filtered to measure the absolute abundance of every unique TCRbeta CDR3 rearrangement. Productive Simpson clonality was computed per sample as the square root of Simpson's diversity index over productive rearrangements. In its TCRdb copy, this immuneACCESS table keeps in-frame sequences only and misses some clones. Where compared with another copy, unresolved V genes explain less than half of these, and the others have no known cause. That table gives V, J and clone size, and the DNA gave D and trimming. This sample is represented by 110,000 or so clones; 60% to 85% of them were singletons. Approximately 5.6% of the sample comes from the top ten.

V is cut back by 4 bases and J by 7 bases, with 7 bases in the junction unmatched. Sequences LNHDA (CDR1) and SQIVND (CDR2) are obtained from the germline V gene (reference sequence). CDR3 length: 15 amino acids, cysteine to phenylalanine. Only the CDR3 part of the read is kept: 45 bases, read in frame from the first base. The TCR comes from a man between 65 and 85 years old with acute or convalescent COVID-19. The chain employs TRBV19 and TRBJ1-2, and TRBD1 matches 12 of the central bases. Sequenced input: peripheral blood. The CDR3 in this case is CASSKQGTGGSGYTF. DNA sequence: TGTGCCAGTAGTAAACAGGGGACAGGGGGCTCTGGCTACACCTTC.